These 13 T cell receptor beta chains were all obtained from the same sample, sequenced in a study of T-cell reconstitution after alpha-beta-depleted transplantation in children. Using unique molecular identifiers, the investigators prepared the TCRbeta library. TCRdb fed the PCR reads into MiXCR, producing one record per CDR3 protein. The data contain tens of thousands of distinct CDR3 sequences, 15% to 20% of them singletons. This material consisted of PBMCs, mostly from graft donor cells, taken 360 days after TCRalphabeta/CD19-depleted stem cell transplant. Source of these receptors: a male patient aged 2-15 years who had a stem cell transplant for acute lymphoblastic leukemia, so the T cells may come from the graft donor.

This clonotype was seen a few times. The gene calls are TRBV6-1 and TRBJ2-1; 9 bases are a match to TRBD2. Unmatched junction bases numbered 12, after V lost 11 bases and J lost 1 base. Germline lookup yields CDR1 MNHNS and CDR2 SASEGT. The CDR3 runs to 16 residues. The CDR3 reads CAVAGGPHWSYNEQFF. Here the CDR3 DNA reads TGTGCCGTTGCGGGAGGGCCCCATTGGTCCTACAATGAGCAGTTCTTC.

This clonotype was counted only a few times. This chain links TRBV12-3 or TRBV12-4 with TRBJ2-1, with a tentative D call TRBD2 (6 bases). Trimming pared 1 base from V and 1 base from J, leaving 14 bases between. This CDR3 is 17 amino acids long. The chain's CDR3 is CASSLDPSSESYNEQFF. The DNA for the CDR3 is TGTGCCAGCAGTTTAGACCCGTCTAGCGAATCCTACAATGAGCAGTTCTTC.

CDR3 nucleotide sequence: TGTGCCACCAGGGGGCAGTACGAGCAGTACTTC. Its protein is CATRGQYEQYF. The chain joins TRBV6-5 to TRBJ2-7; 8 bases line up with TRBD1. V shed 10 bases, J shed 4 bases, and the junction held 3 bases outside the gene matches. CDR1 is MNHEY and CDR2 is SVGAGI in the germline V gene. There are 11 residues in the CDR3.

In its sample, this clonotype was seen once. This chain links TRBV5-5 with TRBJ2-3; 8 bases fit TRBD1. The length of the CDR3 is 14 residues. Looked up from germline, CDR1 is SGHKS and CDR2 is YYEKEE (reference sequence). With V trimmed by 5 bases and J by 3 bases, 5 bases remained unmatched. CDR3 sequence reads: CASSRTGRTDTQYF. CDR3 coding DNA: TGTGCCAGCAGTCGGACAGGGAGAACAGATACGCAGTATTTT.

The chain employs TRBV7-2 and TRBJ2-5; 11 nucleotides agree with TRBD2. In germline, CDR1 is SGHTA, CDR2 FQGNSA. V was clipped by 5 bases and J by 5 bases; unmatched bases: 7. The CDR3 covers 15 residues. CDR3 in DNA: TGTGCCAGCAGCGAAACTAGCGGGAGTGGGGAGACCCAGTACTTC. Its protein is CASSETSGSGETQYF.

This clonotype was detected only a few times. The chain links TRBV10-3 to TRBJ2-5, with D perhaps TRBD2 (6 bases). There are 12 residues in the CDR3. Germline V gene sequence: CDR1 ENHRY, CDR2 SYGVKD. Trimming cost V 5 bases and J 5 bases, with 9 bases left between them. This CDR3 is CAISQGGETQYF. The CDR3 DNA is TGTGCCATCAGTCAGGGAGGCGAGACCCAGTACTTC.

The chain is built from TRBV21-1 and TRBJ2-7; the listed D gene, TRBD1, was not tested against the DNA. TRBV21-1 is described as a pseudogene. There are 14 residues in the CDR3. The CDR3 sequence: CASSKFDRAYEQYF. CDR3 DNA: TGTGCCAGCAGCAAATTCGACAGGGCCTACGAGCAGTACTTC.

This clonotype was found a few times. The chain joins TRBV4-1 to TRBJ2-1; D is unclear. The CDR3 is 12 residues long. The germline V gene encodes CDR1 MGHRA and CDR2 YSYEKL. With 2 bases removed from V and 8 bases from J, the gap between germline ends came to 7 bases. CDR3 in amino acids: CASSQRPYEQFF. Here the CDR3 DNA reads TGCGCCAGCAGCCAACGCCCATATGAGCAGTTCTTC.

This clonotype was observed a few times. V usage is TRBV6-5 and J usage is TRBJ1-5, with D unresolved. V lost 6 bases and J lost 0, with 12 bases in between. The germline V gene has CDR1 MNHEY and CDR2 SVGAGI. The CDR3 spans 15 residues. CDR3 sequence: CASRYGGNSNQPQHF. DNA of the CDR3: TGTGCCAGCAGGTACGGTGGCAATAGCAATCAGCCCCAGCATTTT.

J is TRBJ2-1 and V is TRBV20-1; 8 nucleotides align to TRBD1. This CDR3 has 13 amino acids. The V gene end was trimmed by 3 bases and the J gene end by 9 bases; junction bases not matched to a gene: 7. Germline lookup yields CDR1 DFQATT and CDR2 SNEGSKA (reference sequence). The CDR3 reads CSARTGVFGEQFF. DNA of the CDR3: TGCAGTGCTAGGACAGGGGTTTTTGGTGAGCAGTTCTTC.

This clonotype was counted ten times or more. The V gene is TRBV7-9, the J gene TRBJ1-1, with a tentative D call TRBD1 (6 bases). The germline V and J ends were trimmed by 6 bases and 1 base, with 12 bases remaining between them. The CDR3 sequence is 14 residues long. The V gene's germline CDR1 is SEHNR and CDR2 FQNEAQ (reference sequence). The CDR3 spells CASSGTRTNTEAFF. The CDR3 DNA sequence: TGTGCCAGCAGTGGGACAAGAACGAACACTGAAGCTTTCTTT.

This clonotype was detected a few times. The gene calls are TRBV13 and TRBJ2-7; 8 bases fit TRBD2. The length of the CDR3 is 15 residues. CDR1 is PRHDT and CDR2 is FYEKMQ in the germline V gene (reference sequence). V lost 4 bases and J lost 3; bases outside the gene matches: 8. The chain's CDR3 is CASSSSGTRLYEQYF. For the CDR3, the DNA is TGTGCCAGCAGCTCCTCCGGGACTAGGCTCTACGAGCAGTACTTC.

This clonotype turned up a few times. The chain uses TRBV11-3 and TRBJ2-7, with D uncertain. This CDR3 has 15 amino acids. The germline V gene has CDR1 SGHNT and CDR2 YENEEA. V gave up 4 bases and J gave up 0 bases, with 13 bases separating them. The CDR3 DNA follows: TGTGCCAGCAGCTCCGGACCGCTGAGCTCCTACGAGCAGTACTTC. Translation gives CASSSGPLSSYEQYF.